A single sample is the source of the 16 T cell receptor beta chains below, sequenced in a study of tumor-infiltrating lymphocytes in primary liver carcinoma. Production of TCR beta cDNA used 400 to 600 ng total RNA together with a constant-region primer. ARM-PCR was slightly modified, and three nested multiplex PCR rounds with it gave rise to the TCR beta libraries. The two initial PCR rounds, around 10 cycles each, used TRBV1-TRBV30 forward and C-beta reverse primers. One entry per CDR3 protein, called by TCRdb with MiXCR from the multiplex PCR reads. The sample holds around 210,000 distinct CDR3 sequences, around 60% seen once. RNA isolated from unsorted whole blood supplied the blood RNA, with germline DNA also extracted. Material: peripheral blood. These receptors were taken from a woman in her sixties with primary liver carcinoma and hepatitis B virus infection.

This clonotype was found a few times. V gene TRBV5-4 combines with J gene TRBJ1-1; D unclear. The length of the CDR3 is 12 residues. The ends were cut back, 2 bases at V and 7 bases at J, with 9 bases in the middle. CDR1 and CDR2 from the germline V gene are SGHNT and YYREEE (reference sequence). The CDR3 DNA follows: TGTGCCAGCAGCTTAGGTTCCGGTGAAGCTTTCTTT. Protein sequence: CASSLGSGEAFF.

This chain uses TRBV11-2 with TRBJ2-7; 13 positions agree with TRBD2. This CDR3 contains 18 residues. The germline V gene has CDR1 SGHAT and CDR2 FQNNGV. The V gene end was trimmed by 5 bases and the J gene end by 4 bases; junction bases not matched to a gene: 14. CDR3 in DNA: TGTGCCAGCAGCGGACTGGGACTAGCGGGACTCCCTCCATACGAGCAGTACTTC. This encodes CASSGLGLAGLPPYEQYF.

On this clonotype: The junction and the germline gene differ at one end; a read error may be behind it. The chain recombines TRBV5-1 with TRBJ2-1; D is possibly TRBD1 (6 bases). Germline V gives CDR1 SGHRS, CDR2 YFSETQ. The CDR3 is 16 amino acids. The CDR3 DNA sequence: TGCGTCAGCAGCTTGACGGGCAGGGGAATTTACAATGAGCAATTCTTC. Its translation: CVSSLTGRGIYNEQFF.

With regard to this clonotype: This could be a read error, since a much larger clone is one nucleotide away. The rearrangement uses TRBV6-1 and TRBJ2-3; D is undetermined. In germline, CDR1 is MNHNS, CDR2 SASEGT. The CDR3 extends over 12 amino acids. V lost 7 bases, J lost 3 bases, and 8 bases lay in between. The CDR3 loop reads CASTGHTDTQYF. In nucleotides, the CDR3 is TGTGCCAGCACCGGGCATACAGATACGCAGTATTTT.

V is TRBV5-1 and J is TRBJ2-3; the D is unclear. Trimming stripped 4 bases from V and 11 bases from J, with 26 bases between. This CDR3 is built from 16 residues. CDR1 is SGHRS, CDR2 YFSETQ, per germline. The CDR3 DNA reads as TGCGCCAGCAGCCCGGACGGTGCCCCCACTTCACGGAGGCAGTATTTT. Its translation: CASSPDGAPTSRRQYF.

About this clonotype: With a much larger clone just one base away, this may be a read error. V is TRBV4-1 and J is TRBJ2-3, with D perhaps assigned TRBD1 or TRBD2 (5 bases each). Germline assignment: CDR1 MGHRA and CDR2 YSYEKL. This CDR3 region has 14 residues. Here the CDR3 DNA reads TGCGCCAGCAGCCAAGTACAGGAGGTAGATACGCACTATTTT. This gives the protein CASSQVQEVDTHYF.

To note about this clonotype: A much larger clone lies one base from this, so it may be a read error. J is TRBJ2-7 and V is TRBV6-2 or TRBV6-3; the match to TRBD2 covers 7 bases. Germline V lookup: CDR1 MNHEY, CDR2 SVGEGT. V was pared by 0 bases and J by 9 bases, with 17 bases of the junction left unmatched. There are 17 residues in the CDR3. This CDR3 is CASSYSPGASGVEGQYF. The CDR3 DNA reads as TGTGCCAGCAGTTACTCGCCTGGGGCTAGCGGAGTAGAGGGGCAGTACTTC.

Only one count was recorded for this clonotype. CDR3 coding DNA: TGTGCCAGCAGTCTAGGGCCGCGACACTTGAACACTGAAGCTTTCTTT. Translation gives CASSLGPRHLNTEAFF. This chain connects TRBV28 to TRBJ1-1; D uncertain. The CDR3 is made up of 16 amino acids. V lost 5 bases and J lost 0, with 16 bases in between. Germline V gene data show CDR1 as MDHEN and CDR2 as SYDVKM.

This clonotype has just a few counts. The CDR3 here is CASSLPGLALNEQFF. The CDR3 DNA reads TGTGCCAGCAGTCTACCGGGACTAGCGTTAAATGAGCAGTTCTTC. This sequence joins TRBV28 and TRBJ2-1; 10 bases line up with TRBD2. V shed 5 bases and J 7 bases; nucleotides not matched to a gene: 8. Germline V gene lookup returns CDR1 MDHEN and CDR2 SYDVKM. CDR3 length: 15 amino acids. Drawing the rest from reference TRBV28 and TRBJ2-1, the complete variable domain is DVKVTQSSRYLVKRTGEKVFLECVQDMDHENMFWYRQDPGLGLRLIYFSYDVKMKEKGDIPEGYSVSREKKERFSLILESASTNQTSMYLCASSLPGLALNEQFFGPGTRLTVL.

The chain is built from TRBV20-1 and TRBJ2-2, with D possibly matching TRBD1 (5 bases). The CDR3 runs 16 residues. V was cut by 3 bases and J by 5 bases, with 19 bases left in between. Germline loops: CDR1 DFQATT, CDR2 SNEGSKA (reference sequence). The CDR3 DNA reads TGCAGTGCTAGGGCCATAAGGACAAGCGTTACCGGGGAGCTGTTTTTT. Its protein is CSARAIRTSVTGELFF.

In the case of this clonotype: The junction departs from the called germline gene at one end, perhaps through a read error. The chain links TRBV11-1 to TRBJ2-3; D may be TRBD1 (6 bases). Germline lookup yields CDR1 SGHAT and CDR2 FQDESV (reference sequence). This CDR3 has 16 residues. The CDR3 loop reads CANSWGPGPGADTQYF. The CDR3 DNA is TGTGCCAACAGCTGGGGGCCCGGCCCCGGAGCAGATACGCAGTATTTT.

This clonotype is medium-sized within its sample. J is TRBJ2-7 and V is TRBV29-1, with D possibly being TRBD2 (5 bases). The ends were cut back, 4 bases at V and 3 bases at J, with 10 bases in the middle. This CDR3 contains 12 residues. Germline V gene data show CDR1 as SQVTM and CDR2 as ANQGSEA. The CDR3, as DNA: TGCAGCGTTGGAGGGCCCCGCTACGAGCAGTACTTC. It is translated as CSVGGPRYEQYF.

About this clonotype: At one of its ends the junction is not consistent with the germline gene, which may arise from a read error. The chain joins TRBV7-9 to TRBJ1-2; 8 nucleotides agree with TRBD1. The CDR3 length is 15 residues. Germline V gene sequence: CDR1 SEHNR, CDR2 FQNEAQ (reference sequence). CDR3: CASSLSATGEYDYTF. DNA for the CDR3: TGTGCCAGCAGCTTATCAGCGACAGGGGAATATGACTACACCTTC.

This clonotype has a single count. The rearrangement links TRBV28 to TRBJ1-2; D unclear. This CDR3 region has 13 residues. V was clipped by 7 bases and J by 13 bases, with 22 bases between them. The germline V gene has CDR1 MDHEN and CDR2 SYDVKM. CDR3 sequence reads: CASMSLGISSSTF. CDR3 nucleotide sequence: TGTGCCAGCATGTCTCTCGGGATATCCTCTTCCACCTTC.

This clonotype was found a few times. The chain is built from TRBV5-1 and TRBJ1-1; 8 bases align to TRBD1. This CDR3 has 16 amino acids. Trimming cost V 3 bases and J 3 bases; bases outside gene matches: 10. Germline V gene sequence: CDR1 SGHRS, CDR2 YFSETQ. The CDR3 nucleotides are TGCGCCAGCAGCTCTCTTCAGGACAGGGCAGACACTGAAGCTTTCTTT. Translation gives CASSSLQDRADTEAFF.

A word on this clonotype: Germline is not matched at one junction end, which may reflect a read error. This chain connects TRBV11-2 to TRBJ2-7; the match to TRBD1 covers 8 bases. Germline V gene data show CDR1 as SGHAT and CDR2 as FQNNGV. CDR3 length: 14 residues. The CDR3 DNA sequence: TGTGCCAGCAACCGTGGGACAGGCTCCTGCGAGCAGTACTTC. Encoded protein: CASNRGTGSCEQYF.